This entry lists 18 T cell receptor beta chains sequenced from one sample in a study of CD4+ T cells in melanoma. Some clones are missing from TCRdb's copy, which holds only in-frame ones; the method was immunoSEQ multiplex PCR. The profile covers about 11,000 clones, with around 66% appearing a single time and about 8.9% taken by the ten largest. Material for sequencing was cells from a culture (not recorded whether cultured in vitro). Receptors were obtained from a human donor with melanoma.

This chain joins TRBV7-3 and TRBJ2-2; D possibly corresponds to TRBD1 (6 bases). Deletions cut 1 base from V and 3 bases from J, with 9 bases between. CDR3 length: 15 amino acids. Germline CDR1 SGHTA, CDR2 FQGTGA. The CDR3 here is CASSLMGAYTGELFF. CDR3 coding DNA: TGTGCCAGCAGCTTAATGGGGGCTTACACCGGGGAGCTGTTTTTT.

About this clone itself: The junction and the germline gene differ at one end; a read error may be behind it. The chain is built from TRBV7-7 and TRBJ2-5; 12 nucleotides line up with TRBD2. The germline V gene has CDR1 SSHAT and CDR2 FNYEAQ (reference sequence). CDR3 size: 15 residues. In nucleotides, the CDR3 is TGTGCTAGCAGCTCCGGGACTAGCGGGCAAGAGACCCAGTACTTC. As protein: CASSSGTSGQETQYF.

Here the CDR3 DNA reads TGCGCCAGCAGGGGGGACCCCGAGGAGACCCAGTACTTC. This codes for CASRGDPEETQYF. The rearrangement joins TRBV5-1 to TRBJ2-5; perhaps D is TRBD1 or TRBD2 (5 bases each). V lost 5 bases and J lost 5, with 13 bases in between. Germline V CDR1 and CDR2: SGHRS, YFSETQ. The CDR3 sequence is 13 residues long.

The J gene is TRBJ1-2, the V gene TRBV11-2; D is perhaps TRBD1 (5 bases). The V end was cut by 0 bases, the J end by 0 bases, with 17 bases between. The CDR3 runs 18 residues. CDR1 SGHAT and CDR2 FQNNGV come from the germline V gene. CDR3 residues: CASSLDREPNVANYGYTF. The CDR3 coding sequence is TGTGCCAGCAGCTTAGACAGGGAACCCAATGTAGCTAACTATGGCTACACCTTC.

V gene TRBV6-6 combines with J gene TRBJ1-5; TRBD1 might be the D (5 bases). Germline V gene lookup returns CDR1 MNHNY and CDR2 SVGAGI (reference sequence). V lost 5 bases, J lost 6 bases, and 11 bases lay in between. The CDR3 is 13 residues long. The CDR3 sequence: CASSPEGRQPQHF. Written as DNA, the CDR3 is TGTGCCAGCAGTCCCGAGGGGCGTCAGCCCCAGCATTTT.

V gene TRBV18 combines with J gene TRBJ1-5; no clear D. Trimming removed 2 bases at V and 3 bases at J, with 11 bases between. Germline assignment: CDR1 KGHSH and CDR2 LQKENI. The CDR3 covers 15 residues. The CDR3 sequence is CASSPSGGFNQPQHF. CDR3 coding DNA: TGTGCCAGCTCACCAAGTGGAGGGTTCAATCAGCCCCAGCATTTT.

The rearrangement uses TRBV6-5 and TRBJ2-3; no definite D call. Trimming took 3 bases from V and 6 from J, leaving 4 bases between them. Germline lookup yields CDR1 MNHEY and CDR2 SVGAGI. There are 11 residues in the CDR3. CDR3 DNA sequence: TGTGCCAGCAGTTATATGGATACGCAGTATTTT. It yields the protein CASSYMDTQYF.

The CDR3 here is CASTPEAVLTEAFF. Written as DNA, the CDR3 is TGTGCCAGCACCCCCGAGGCAGTACTAACTGAAGCTTTCTTT. The rearrangement joins TRBV2 to TRBJ1-1; no reliable D call. CDR1 is SNHLY and CDR2 is FYNNEI in the germline V gene. Trimming removed 7 bases from V and 5 bases from J, with 17 bases in between. CDR3 length equals 14 residues.

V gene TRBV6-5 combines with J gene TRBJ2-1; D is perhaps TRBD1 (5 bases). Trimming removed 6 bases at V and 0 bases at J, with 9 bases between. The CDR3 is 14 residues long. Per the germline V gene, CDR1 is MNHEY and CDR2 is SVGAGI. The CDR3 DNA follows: TGTGCCAGCAGCAGACAGAGCTCCTACAATGAGCAGTTCTTC. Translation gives CASSRQSSYNEQFF.

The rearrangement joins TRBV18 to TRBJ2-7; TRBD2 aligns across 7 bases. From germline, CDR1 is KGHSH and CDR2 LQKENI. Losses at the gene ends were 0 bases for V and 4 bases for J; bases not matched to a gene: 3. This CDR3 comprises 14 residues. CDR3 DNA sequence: TGTGCCAGCTCACCACCAGGGAGGGATTACGAGCAGTACTTC. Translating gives CASSPPGRDYEQYF.

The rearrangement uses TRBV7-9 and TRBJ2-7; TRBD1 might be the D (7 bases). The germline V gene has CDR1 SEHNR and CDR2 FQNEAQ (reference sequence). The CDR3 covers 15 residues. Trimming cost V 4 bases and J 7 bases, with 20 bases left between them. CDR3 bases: TGTGCCAGCAGCTCCGACAGGGTGCGCGCGGGGGAGCAGTACTTC. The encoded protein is CASSSDRVRAGEQYF.

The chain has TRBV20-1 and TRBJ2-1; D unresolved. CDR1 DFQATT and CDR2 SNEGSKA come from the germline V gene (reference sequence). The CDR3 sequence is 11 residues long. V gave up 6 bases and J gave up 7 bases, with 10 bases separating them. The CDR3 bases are TGCAGTGCAATTCACCTAAATGAGCAGTTCTTC. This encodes CSAIHLNEQFF.

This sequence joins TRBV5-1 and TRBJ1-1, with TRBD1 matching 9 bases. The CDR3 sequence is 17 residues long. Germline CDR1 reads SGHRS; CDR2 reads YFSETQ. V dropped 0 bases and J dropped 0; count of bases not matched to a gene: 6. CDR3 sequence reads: CASSLGPGTGLNTEAFF. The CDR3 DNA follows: TGCGCCAGCAGCTTGGGTCCCGGGACAGGGCTGAACACTGAAGCTTTCTTT.

CDR3 region: CSVADSRETQYF. The CDR3 DNA follows: TGCAGCGTTGCGGACAGCAGAGAGACCCAGTACTTC. The rearrangement joins TRBV29-1 to TRBJ2-5, with D possibly being TRBD1 (6 bases). V shed 4 bases and J shed 4 bases, with 10 bases lying between them. This CDR3 spans 12 amino acids. Germline V gene sequence: CDR1 SQVTM, CDR2 ANQGSEA.

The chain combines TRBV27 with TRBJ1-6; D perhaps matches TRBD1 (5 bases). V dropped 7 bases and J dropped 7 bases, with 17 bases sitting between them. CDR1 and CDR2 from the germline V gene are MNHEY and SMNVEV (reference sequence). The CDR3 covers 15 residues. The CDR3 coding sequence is TGTGCCAGCACCCGAACCGGGACGGGAAATTCACCCCTCCACTTT. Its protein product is CASTRTGTGNSPLHF.

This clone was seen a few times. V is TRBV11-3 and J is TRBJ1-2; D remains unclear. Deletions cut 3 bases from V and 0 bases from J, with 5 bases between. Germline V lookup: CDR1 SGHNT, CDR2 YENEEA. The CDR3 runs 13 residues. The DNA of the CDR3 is TGTGCCAGCAGCTTTTTGGCTAACTATGGCTACACCTTC. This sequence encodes CASSFLANYGYTF.

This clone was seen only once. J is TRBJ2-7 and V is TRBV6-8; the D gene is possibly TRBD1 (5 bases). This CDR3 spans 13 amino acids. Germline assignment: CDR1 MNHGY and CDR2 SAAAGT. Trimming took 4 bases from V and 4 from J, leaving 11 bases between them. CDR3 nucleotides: TGTGCCAGCAGTTCAGGGCGTCAGTACGAGCAGTACTTC. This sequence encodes CASSSGRQYEQYF.

As DNA, the CDR3 is TGTGCCAGCAGCCAAGGGCCCAGGGATGCCGACTATGGCTACACCTTC. The encoded protein is CASSQGPRDADYGYTF. The chain joins TRBV7-8 to TRBJ1-2, with D perhaps matching TRBD1 (5 bases). From germline, CDR1 is SGHVS and CDR2 FQNEAQ. V lost 5 bases, J lost 3 bases, and 19 bases lay in between. The CDR3 spans 16 residues. Full variable domain (missing parts from reference TRBV7-8 and TRBJ1-2): GAGVSQSPRYKVAKRGQDVALRCDPISGHVSLFWYQQALGQGPEFLTYFQNEAQLDKSGLPSDRFFAERPEGSVSTLKIQRTQQEDSAVYLCASSQGPRDADYGYTFGSGTRLTVV.